This paragraph reports one T cell receptor beta chain. Its antigen remains unknown. TCRdb's table, derived via immunoSEQ multiplex PCR, lists solely in-frame clones and lacks some. The data hold 110,000 or so clones, with around 76% observed a single time. The CDR3 length is 15 residues. J lost 4 bases, V lost 3 bases, and 8 bases had no gene match. The V gene's germline CDR1 is MNHNS and CDR2 SASEGT. This entry belongs to a study of T cell responses to AZD1222 COVID-19 vaccine. Findings and caveats of the study: AZD1222 recipients seropositive at baseline numbered only six. Of spike-specific TCRs, nearly half reportedly target regions left unmutated in variants. Every sample of the repertoires postdated the peak T cell response. Spike-specific TCR breadth and depth were elevated following two AZD1222 doses.

The receptor was derived from an adult in good health. The source was peripheral blood, collected on day 0 of AZD1222 vaccination. The rearrangement links TRBV6-1 to TRBJ2-7; 8 nucleotides agree with TRBD1. The CDR3 DNA is TGTGCCAGCAGTGACCGACAGGGGCAATGGTACGAGCAGTACTTC. Its translation is CASSDRQGQWYEQYF.